The 23 T cell receptor beta chains given below trace back to one sample, sequenced in a study of read filtering for tumor transcriptome and immune sequencing. This library used about 360 ng RNA and molecular barcoded adaptors spanning alpha/delta and beta/gamma chains. MiXCR was run by TCRdb on the reads, yielding one entry per CDR3 protein. The sample carries 25,000 to 35,000 distinct CDR3 sequences, less than 20% recorded once. The sample comprised a population of CD138-negative cells sorted from bone marrow. The receptors come from a donor over 35 with multiple myeloma.

This clonotype was seen at least ten times. J is TRBJ2-2 and V is TRBV6-2 or TRBV6-3; D is ambiguous. Trimming left V 3 bases short and J 3 bases short, with 2 bases between. Germline CDR1 is MNHEY and CDR2 is SVGEGT. The CDR3 runs to 12 residues. DNA of the CDR3: TGTGCCAGCAGTTATTACACCGGGGAGCTGTTTTTT. Translating it yields CASSYYTGELFF.

This clonotype was found many times. The V call is TRBV12-3 or TRBV12-4, the J call TRBJ2-5, with 8 bases fitting TRBD1. The CDR3 is 13 amino acids. V dropped 7 bases and J dropped 3; count of bases not matched to a gene: 4. The CDR3 region has the DNA TGTGCCAGCACCCTACAGGGGGAAGAGACCCAGTACTTC. Its translation: CASTLQGEETQYF.

Many counts were recorded for this clonotype. The chain carries TRBV28 and TRBJ2-5, with D unresolved. Trimming took off 5 bases at V and 3 bases at J, with 10 bases between the two ends. The CDR3 covers 13 residues. Germline V gives CDR1 MDHEN, CDR2 SYDVKM. CDR3 region: CASSQYLKETQYF. The CDR3 region has the DNA TGTGCCAGCAGTCAGTACCTCAAAGAGACCCAGTACTTC.

Concerning this clonotype: Since a much larger clone is just one base distant, this may be a read error. The chain employs TRBV20-1 and TRBJ1-4; no firm D call. Germline CDR1 and CDR2: DFQATT and SNEGSKA (reference sequence). The CDR3 is 13 residues long. This chain's CDR3 is CSARGVAGEKPFF. CDR3 nucleotide sequence: TGCAGTGCTAGGGGTGTGGCTGGGGAAAAACCGTTTTTT.

This clonotype was counted ten times or more. The chain joins TRBV24-1 to TRBJ2-2; D ambiguous. Germline V CDR1 and CDR2: KGHDR, SFDVKD. The CDR3 loop spans 16 amino acids. V was clipped by 5 bases and J by 2 bases, with 14 bases between them. CDR3: CATSGLVDTNTGELFF. CDR3 coding DNA: TGTGCCACCAGTGGTCTCGTAGACACCAACACCGGGGAGCTGTTTTTT.

The table lists this clonotype with many counts. The V and J genes are TRBV28 and TRBJ2-7, with TRBD2 matching over 8 bases. Germline V gives CDR1 MDHEN, CDR2 SYDVKM. V dropped 6 bases and J dropped 7; count of bases not matched to a gene: 8. The CDR3 consists of 13 residues. The DNA for the CDR3 is TGTGCCAGCAGCCAAAATAGCGGGACAGAGCAGTACTTC. Encoded protein: CASSQNSGTEQYF.

This clonotype came up many times. The chain is built from TRBV18 and TRBJ1-5; no reliable D call. Looked up from germline, CDR1 is KGHSH and CDR2 is LQKENI. The CDR3 spans 15 residues. With 4 bases removed from V and 7 bases from J, the gap between germline ends came to 17 bases. The CDR3 DNA sequence: TGTGCCAGCTCACTAAGTCGGGCAGAAGGGCAGCCCCAGCATTTT. Its translation: CASSLSRAEGQPQHF.

With regard to this clonotype: A single base separates this from a much larger clone, so it may be a read error. CDR3 sequence: CASMPVQMNEKLFF. CDR3 coding DNA: TGTGCCAGCATGCCGGTACAGATGAATGAAAAACTGTTTTTT. V and J are TRBV6-5 and TRBJ1-4; no firm D call. Germline V lookup: CDR1 MNHEY, CDR2 SVGAGI. V was shortened by 7 bases and J by 5 bases, with 14 bases between the two germline ends. The CDR3 extends over 14 amino acids.

The sample holds many counts of this clonotype. A much larger clone lies one base from this, so it may be a read error. The chain links TRBV13 to TRBJ2-1; no reliable D call. The CDR3 is 15 amino acids. V was cut by 2 bases and J by 1 base, with 9 bases left in between. The germline CDR1 and CDR2 sequences are PRHDT and FYEKMQ (reference sequence). CDR3 loop: CASSLPESSYNEQFF. Here the CDR3 DNA reads TGTGCCAGCAGCTTACCAGAAAGTTCCTACAATGAGCAGTTCTTC.

As to this clonotype: A much larger clone lies a single base off, so this may be a read error. The chain recombines TRBV3-1 with TRBJ1-1, with D perhaps matching TRBD1 (5 bases). This CDR3 is 12 amino acids long. Germline CDR1 LGHDT, CDR2 YNNKEL (reference sequence). CDR3 DNA sequence: TGTGCCAGCAGCCCGATAGGGACTGAAGCTCTCTTT. Amino acids: CASSPIGTEALF. Supplemented by reference TRBV3-1 and TRBJ1-1, the full variable domain reads DTAVSQTPKYLVTQMGNDKSIKCEQNLGHDTMYWYKQDSKKFLKIMFSYNNKELIINETVPNRFSPKSPDKAHLNLHINSLELGDSAVYFCASSPIGTEALFGQGTRLTVV.

In this sample, this clonotype turned up many times. The chain couples TRBV2 to TRBJ1-4; tentative D call: TRBD1 (5 bases). Germline assignment: CDR1 SNHLY and CDR2 FYNNEI. The germline V and J ends were trimmed by 5 bases and 0 bases, with 7 bases remaining between them. The CDR3 totals 14 residues. The CDR3 DNA sequence: TGTGCCAGCAGTACGACAGCAACTAATGAAAAACTGTTTTTT. Amino acid sequence: CASSTTATNEKLFF.

On this clonotype itself: The germline gene is not matched at one end of the junction; a read error may be the cause. The V call is TRBV30, the J call TRBJ2-4, with a weak D call TRBD2 (6 bases). Germline CDR1 GTSNPN, CDR2 SVGIG (reference sequence). The CDR3 runs to 13 residues. DNA for the CDR3: TGTGTCTGGAGTTCCCCCGACGGGGGCATTCAGTACTTC. Translated, it gives CVWSSPDGGIQYF. Together with reference TRBV30 and TRBJ2-4, the CDR3 gives the full variable domain: SQTIHQWPATLVQPVGSPLSLECTVEGTSNPNLYWYRQAAGRGLQLLFYSVGIGQISSEVPQNLSASRPQDRQFILSSKKLLLSDSGFYLCVWSSPDGGIQYFGAGTRLSVL.

The chain employs TRBV11-2 and TRBJ2-3, with D unclear. The germline V and J ends were trimmed by 1 base and 1 base, with 6 bases remaining between them. This CDR3 comprises 14 residues. The germline V gene has CDR1 SGHAT and CDR2 FQNNGV. CDR3 coding DNA: TGTGCCAGCAGCTTAGTTGGCCGCACAGATACGCAGTATTTT. Translated, it gives CASSLVGRTDTQYF.

This clonotype was recorded many times. The chain has TRBV20-1 and TRBJ2-7; perhaps TRBD2 as D (5 bases). Trimming took 6 bases from V and 0 from J, leaving 9 bases between them. CDR1 and CDR2 from the germline V gene are DFQATT and SNEGSKA (reference sequence). This CDR3 has 12 residues. The CDR3 region has the DNA TGCAGTGCCGGTGACTACTCCTACGAGCAGTACTTC. Its protein is CSAGDYSYEQYF.

This clonotype came up many times. The chain combines TRBV7-9 with TRBJ2-5; 16 bases align to TRBD2. This CDR3 contains 22 residues. V shed 2 bases, J shed 5 bases, and the junction held 20 bases outside the gene matches. CDR1 and CDR2 from the germline V gene are SEHNR and FQNEAQ (reference sequence). The CDR3 loop is CASSLWISGTSGRARQKETQYF. CDR3 nucleotide sequence: TGTGCCAGCAGCTTATGGATATCCGGGACTAGCGGGAGGGCCCGTCAGAAGGAGACCCAGTACTTC.

Of note for this clonotype: A much larger clone is a single base away; this may be a read error. The chain recombines TRBV14 with TRBJ2-3; D may be TRBD1 (5 bases). Germline-derived CDR1 and CDR2 are SGHDN and FVKESK. The length of the CDR3 is 14 residues. For the CDR3, the DNA is TGTGCCGGCAGCCAGGGCCGGAGCAGGAATACGCAGTATTTT. It yields the protein CAGSQGRSRNTQYF.

Turning to this clonotype: One junction end does not reproduce the germline sequence, and a read error may be involved. V usage is TRBV18 and J usage is TRBJ2-2, with D perhaps assigned TRBD1 or TRBD2 (5 bases each). This CDR3 has 16 amino acids. The germline V gene encodes CDR1 KGHSH and CDR2 LQKENI. The DNA of the CDR3 is TGTGCCAGCCCACCGGGGACGTCCTTGAGCACCGGGGAGCTGTTTTTT. Its protein is CASPPGTSLSTGELFF. Full variable domain (outside the CDR3, taken from reference TRBV18 and TRBJ2-2): NAGVMQNPRHLVRRRGQEARLRCSPMKGHSHVYWYRQLPEEGLKFMVYLQKENIIDESGMPKERFSAEFPKEGPSILRIQQVVRGDSAAYFCASPPGTSLSTGELFFGEGSRLTVL.

This clonotype was observed at least ten times. The V and J genes are TRBV29-1 and TRBJ2-5, with D perhaps matching TRBD2 (5 bases). Germline lookup yields CDR1 SQVTM and CDR2 ANQGSEA. Trimming left V 6 bases short and J 4 bases short, with 12 bases between. The CDR3 loop spans 12 amino acids. CDR3 coding DNA: TGCAGCGTCGAACGGGGAAGAGAGACCCAGTACTTC. The encoded protein is CSVERGRETQYF.

This clonotype appeared many times. This chain connects TRBV12-5 to TRBJ2-2; a possible D gene is TRBD1 (6 bases). With 1 base removed from V and 2 bases from J, the gap between germline ends came to 14 bases. The germline gives CDR1 LGHNT, CDR2 FRNRAP. CDR3 length: 17 residues. This CDR3 is CASGLAPPGHNTGELFF. CDR3 DNA: TGTGCTAGTGGTTTGGCGCCTCCGGGACACAACACCGGGGAGCTGTTTTTT.

The genes are TRBV28 and TRBJ2-1; TRBD1 is a possible D gene (6 bases). The CDR3 has 12 amino acids. Per the germline V gene, CDR1 is MDHEN and CDR2 is SYDVKM. The ends were cut back, 3 bases at V and 10 bases at J, with 10 bases in the middle. CDR3 protein: CASSFRGSEQFF. The CDR3 DNA follows: TGTGCCAGCAGTTTTAGGGGGAGCGAGCAGTTCTTC.

This clonotype was seen at least ten times. The chain recombines TRBV28 with TRBJ2-2; TRBD1 might be the D (6 bases). V was cut by 0 bases and J by 8 bases, with 22 bases left in between. The CDR3 length is 18 residues. Germline CDR1 is MDHEN and CDR2 is SYDVKM. The CDR3 sequence is CASSLCPNVQGFTGELFF. The CDR3 region has the DNA TGTGCCAGCAGTTTATGCCCAAACGTTCAGGGGTTTACGGGGGAGCTGTTTTTT.

This clonotype was observed at least ten times. The chain carries TRBV30 and TRBJ2-3, with a possible D match to TRBD1 (6 bases). V gave up 0 bases and J gave up 3 bases, with 7 bases separating them. The CDR3 spans 13 residues. Germline loops: CDR1 GTSNPN, CDR2 SVGIG (reference sequence). Written as DNA, the CDR3 is TGTGCCTGGAGTGTCCAGGGGACAGATACGCAGTATTTT. It is translated as CAWSVQGTDTQYF.

This clonotype was seen at least ten times. The chain uses TRBV6-6 and TRBJ2-5, with unresolved D. This CDR3 is built from 11 residues. V was trimmed by 6 bases and J by 4 bases, leaving 6 bases between them. The germline gives CDR1 MNHNY, CDR2 SVGAGI (reference sequence). The CDR3 DNA reads as TGTGCCAGCAGCGAAAGAGAGACCCAGTACTTC. As protein: CASSERETQYF.